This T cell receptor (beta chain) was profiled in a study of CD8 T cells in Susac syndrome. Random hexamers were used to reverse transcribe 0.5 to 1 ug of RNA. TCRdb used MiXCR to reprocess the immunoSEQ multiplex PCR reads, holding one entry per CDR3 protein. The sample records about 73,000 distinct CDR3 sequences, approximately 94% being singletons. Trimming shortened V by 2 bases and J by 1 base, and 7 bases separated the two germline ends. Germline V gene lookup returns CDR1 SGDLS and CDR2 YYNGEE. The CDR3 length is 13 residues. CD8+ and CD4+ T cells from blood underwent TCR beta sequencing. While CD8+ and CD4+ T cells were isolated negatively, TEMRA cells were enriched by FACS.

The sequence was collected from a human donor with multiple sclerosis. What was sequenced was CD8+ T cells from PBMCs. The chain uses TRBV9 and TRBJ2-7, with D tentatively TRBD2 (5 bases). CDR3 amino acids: CASSVGGSYEQYF. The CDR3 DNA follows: TGTGCCAGCAGCGTTGGCGGGTCCTACGAGCAGTACTTC.